Presented here are 10 T cell receptor beta chains from one specimen sequenced in a study of shared T cell receptors in the human thymus. The method was immunoSEQ multiplex PCR; TCRdb's version includes in-frame clones alone and lacks a portion of them. The sample shows about 610,000 clones, roughly 90% of them seen only once. The same data also contributed to another study, on human thymus T cells.

The material sequenced was thymocytes. Receptors originate from a boy in the first two years of life with a congenital heart defect.

The chain couples TRBV7-6 to TRBJ1-1; 7 bases are shared with TRBD1. Germline V gene data show CDR1 as SGHVS and CDR2 as FNYEAQ. The V segment lost 1 base and the J segment 1 base; nucleotides outside the gene matches: 6. This CDR3 has 16 residues. The CDR3 DNA reads TGTGCCAGCAGCTTAGAGAACAGGGGCCAGAACACTGAAGCTTTCTTT. Protein product: CASSLENRGQNTEAFF.

V usage is TRBV25-1 and J usage is TRBJ2-5; no clear D gene. V was trimmed by 5 bases and J by 5 bases, leaving 6 bases between them. The CDR3 is 11 amino acids. Germline lookup yields CDR1 MGHDK and CDR2 SYGVNS. This chain's CDR3 is CASSLSETQYF. In DNA form, the CDR3 reads TGTGCCAGCAGTCTCTCGGAGACCCAGTACTTC.

This clone showed up just a few times. V usage is TRBV4-2 and J usage is TRBJ1-1; D is ambiguous. This CDR3 is 15 amino acids long. Looked up from germline, CDR1 is LGHNA and CDR2 is YNFKEQ. V lost 0 bases, J lost 2 bases, and 10 bases lay in between. The CDR3 protein is CASSQEAGNNTEAFF. The CDR3 bases are TGTGCCAGCAGCCAAGAGGCGGGTAACAACACTGAAGCTTTCTTT.

The chain carries TRBV5-1 and TRBJ2-7; possible D gene TRBD2, 6 bases. Germline V gives CDR1 SGHRS, CDR2 YFSETQ. The V and J ends lost 4 bases and 7 bases respectively, with 18 bases between them. The CDR3 loop spans 14 amino acids. CDR3 in DNA: TGCGCCAGCAGCCTGGCCGGGGGAGAGGGGGAGCAGTACTTC. Translation: CASSLAGGEGEQYF.

As DNA, the CDR3 is TGTGCCAGCAGCTTGCGGCTAGCGGGAGAAAATGAGCAGTTCTTC. This sequence encodes CASSLRLAGENEQFF. The rearrangement uses TRBV5-4 and TRBJ2-1; 10 bases match TRBD2. The CDR3 covers 15 residues. Germline loops: CDR1 SGHNT, CDR2 YYREEE (reference sequence). Trimming at V came to 1 base and at J to 7 bases, leaving 5 bases not matched to a gene.

The rearrangement links TRBV30 to TRBJ2-3; 10 nucleotides align to TRBD2. J gave up 1 base and V 3 bases, and 13 bases lay outside the gene matches. CDR3 length equals 18 residues. Germline V gives CDR1 GTSNPN, CDR2 SVGIG (reference sequence). This CDR3 is CAWSEGGLAGARTDTQYF. CDR3 nucleotide sequence: TGTGCCTGGAGCGAGGGAGGGCTAGCGGGAGCTCGCACAGATACGCAGTATTTT.

The CDR3 here is CASSSSGRGDSNTGELFF. In nucleotides, the CDR3 is TGTGCCAGCAGCTCGAGTGGGAGGGGGGACTCGAACACCGGGGAGCTGTTTTTT. The chain employs TRBV5-6 and TRBJ2-2, with D perhaps TRBD2 (7 bases). The CDR3 has 18 amino acids. Germline CDR1 SGHDT, CDR2 YYEEEE. Trimming shortened V by 3 bases and J by 0 bases, and 18 bases separated the two germline ends.

The V gene is TRBV10-3, the J gene TRBJ2-2, with TRBD1 matching over 9 bases. CDR1 is ENHRY, CDR2 SYGVKD, per germline. This CDR3 has 16 amino acids. Unmatched junction bases numbered 6, after V lost 3 bases and J lost 4 bases. The CDR3: CAISDPGQGRTGELFF. The CDR3 nucleotides are TGTGCCATCAGTGACCCGGGACAGGGTCGCACCGGGGAGCTGTTTTTT.

V gene TRBV2 combines with J gene TRBJ2-7, with 7 bases aligning to TRBD1. The V gene's germline CDR1 is SNHLY and CDR2 FYNNEI. V lost 5 bases and J lost 1; bases outside the gene matches: 14. The length of the CDR3 is 17 residues. The CDR3 region has the DNA TGTGCCAGCAGTTTTCCTCCCGGGACAGAATTTTCCTACGAGCAGTACTTC. Translating it yields CASSFPPGTEFSYEQYF.

V usage is TRBV7-8 and J usage is TRBJ2-7; 9 bases are a match to TRBD2. J gave up 3 bases and V 0 bases, and 3 bases lay outside the gene matches. The CDR3 runs to 15 residues. Germline-derived CDR1 and CDR2 are SGHVS and FQNEAQ. CDR3 sequence reads: CASSLALSGSYEQYF. The CDR3 DNA sequence: TGTGCCAGCAGCTTAGCGCTTAGCGGGAGCTACGAGCAGTACTTC. Using reference TRBV7-8 and TRBJ2-7 for the parts outside the CDR3, the full variable domain is GAGVSQSPRYKVAKRGQDVALRCDPISGHVSLFWYQQALGQGPEFLTYFQNEAQLDKSGLPSDRFFAERPEGSVSTLKIQRTQQEDSAVYLCASSLALSGSYEQYFGPGTRLTVT.